This T cell receptor beta chain was profiled in a study of cytomegalovirus exposure and HLA in healthy donors. Looking at the study overall: Inside one of the first data releases sat about 85 million unique TCRs taken from HLA-typed donors.

This clone was seen a few times. Its antigen is currently unknown. General study findings and limits: In a later analysis, donors in an Asian-associated ancestry cluster reportedly had fewer N-insertions in productive TCRs than the cohort mean.

PCR employed 60 Vbeta and 13 Jbeta primers. Clones were sequenced by immunoSEQ multiplex PCR, and TCRdb holds only the in-frame ones, with some missing. The repertoire holds approximately 120,000 clones, with 80% as singletons. V lost 0 bases, J lost 4 bases, and 11 bases lay in between. In germline, CDR1 is SGDLS, CDR2 YYNGEE. This CDR3 comprises 16 residues. Sequenced sample: PBMCs. The chain links TRBV9 to TRBJ2-6; D may be TRBD2 (5 bases). The receptor comes from a man aged 30-40 years in good health and CMV-seropositive. This CDR3 reads CASSVELRAGANVLTF. CDR3 nucleotides: TGTGCCAGCAGCGTAGAGTTGAGGGCCGGGGCCAACGTCCTGACTTTC.